This is a list of T cell receptor beta chains from one sample in a study of CD4 T cells in relation to SARS-CoV-2 and coronaviruses. Method: immunoSEQ multiplex PCR; TCRdb's copy keeps in-frame clones and lacks some. The data contain 25,000 or so clones, roughly 80% of them singletons. Antigens for these TCRs are unknown. The material sequenced was CD4+ T cells from PBMCs, cultured in vitro. These receptors originate from a human donor in good health. CDR3s include the opening cysteine and the closing phenylalanine or tryptophan. D genes are given only for firm matches. Clone size, where shown, is once, few, many, or a class for clones that have expanded.

clone_size d_call j_call v_call cdr3_nt cdr3_aa
few TRBD2 TRBJ2-6 TRBV10-1 TGCGCCAGCAGTGTAAGTCTAGCGGGCCACTCTGGGGCCAACGTCCTGACTTTC CASSVSLAGHSGANVLTF
- - TRBJ2-3 TRBV6-5 TGTGCCAGCAGAAAAGGGGAAAGCACAGATACGCAGTATTTT CASRKGESTDTQYF
- - TRBJ1-2 TRBV10-3 TGTGCCATCAGTGGGGACTATGGCTACACCTTC CAISGDYGYTF
- TRBD2 TRBJ2-1 TRBV5-1 TGCGCCAGCAGCTTCGGGACTAGCGGGGCCCTTAATGAGCAGTTCTTC CASSFGTSGALNEQFF
- - TRBJ1-1 TRBV7-9 TGTGCCAGCAGCTTAACGGACAACCCAAACGGGAACACTGAAGCTTTCTTT CASSLTDNPNGNTEAFF
few - TRBJ2-2 TRBV7-7 TGTGCCAGCAGCTTAGATGGGACTCAGACCGGGGAGCTGTTTTTT CASSLDGTQTGELFF
once - TRBJ2-5 TRBV12-3/TRBV12-4 TGTGCCAGCGGAGGGAGGGAGACCCAGTACTTC CASGGRETQYF
- TRBD1 TRBJ2-7 TRBV18 TGTGCCAGCTCCTTAACAGGGGACGAGCAGTACTTC CASSLTGDEQYF
- - TRBJ1-1 TRBV2 TGTGCCAGCGGCCGGCAGGGATTCACTGAAGCTTTCTTT CASGRQGFTEAFF
- - TRBJ1-3 TRBV19 TGTGCCACCACCGTGGGAAACACCATATATTTT CATTVGNTIYF
- - TRBJ1-3 TRBV11-2 TGTGCCAGCAGCTTAGTTCTGGCGATTTCTGGAAACACCATATATTTT CASSLVLAISGNTIYF
- TRBD1 TRBJ1-2 TRBV7-2 TGTGCCAGCAGCTACTCACAGGGGGCAGGTGGCTACACCTTC CASSYSQGAGGYTF
- TRBD1 TRBJ1-2 TRBV4-1 TGCGCCAGCAGCCAAACAGCGACAGGGGAATATGGCTACACCTTC CASSQTATGEYGYTF
- - TRBJ1-1 TRBV4-1 TGCGCCAGCAGCCAAGACCAGACGGGTGAAGCTTTCTTT CASSQDQTGEAFF
- - TRBJ2-7 TRBV13 TGTGCCAGCAGCTTAGTTCCTACCTACGAGCAGTACTTC CASSLVPTYEQYF
- - TRBJ2-3 TRBV11-2 TGTGCCAGCAGCCGACTCGGGTCAGCGAGAACAGATACGCAGTATTTT CASSRLGSARTDTQYF
- - TRBJ2-3 TRBV6-4 TGTGCCAGCAGTGCGATCTATGGGGGAGATACGCAGTATTTT CASSAIYGGDTQYF
- - TRBJ1-3 TRBV4-2 TGTGCCAGCAGCCAAACAGGGATAGGGAACACCATATATTTT CASSQTGIGNTIYF
- - TRBJ2-7 TRBV14 TGTGCCAGCAGCCGAGGTGGGGTCTCCTACGAGCAGTACTTC CASSRGGVSYEQYF
- - TRBJ2-5 TRBV6-5 TGTGCCAGCAGTTCCGCCGGGACTCGCGGAAAAGGGACCCAGTACTTC CASSSAGTRGKGTQYF
- - TRBJ1-1 TRBV10-3 TGTGCCATCAGTGAGAACACTGAAGCTTTCTTT CAISENTEAFF
- - TRBJ1-6 TRBV11-3 TGTGCCAGCAGCTGGGCCCCGGATCCGAATACCTCACCCCTCCACTTT CASSWAPDPNTSPLHF
once - TRBJ2-2 TRBV7-3 TGTGCCAGCAGCCGGACTCCGGGCACCGGGGAGCTGTTTTTT CASSRTPGTGELFF
- - TRBJ1-6 TRBV14 TGTGCCAGCAGCCAGACGAATTCACCCCTCCACTTT CASSQTNSPLHF
- - TRBJ1-5 TRBV28 TGTGCCAGCAGCCCTACAGGGTTGAGCAATCAGCCCCAGCATTTT CASSPTGLSNQPQHF
- - TRBJ1-2 TRBV4-3 TGCGCCAGCAGCCAGCAGAACCGACAGGCTGGGGGCTATGGCTACACCTTC CASSQQNRQAGGYGYTF
- - TRBJ2-5 TRBV5-1 TGCGCCAGCAGCTTGGACGGACAGATCCAAGAGACCCAGTACTTC CASSLDGQIQETQYF
- - TRBJ2-5 TRBV10-3 TGTGCCATCAGTGAGTCGAACTTCCAAGAGACCCAGTACTTC CAISESNFQETQYF
once TRBD1 TRBJ1-1 TRBV5-1 TGCGCCAGCAGCTTGACAGGGGAAGCTGCGGAAGCTTTCTTT CASSLTGEAAEAFF
- - TRBJ1-1 TRBV6-2/TRBV6-3 TGTGCCAGCAGTTACGGCGGGATACAGAACACTGAAGCTTTCTTT CASSYGGIQNTEAFF
few - TRBJ2-1 TRBV4-2 TGTGCCAGCAGCGACGGGGGCCGGGGCAATGAGCAGTTCTTC CASSDGGRGNEQFF
once - TRBJ2-7 TRBV2 TGTGCCAGCAGTGGGGGGACATTCGACTACGAGCAGTACTTC CASSGGTFDYEQYF
few - TRBJ2-7 TRBV30 TGTGCCTCACAGGGTTCCTACGAGCAGTACTTC CASQGSYEQYF
- - TRBJ1-1 TRBV2 TGTGCCAGCAGCACTCACAGGATGTTCACTGAAGCTTTCTTT CASSTHRMFTEAFF
- - TRBJ2-2 TRBV12-3/TRBV12-4 TGTGCCAGCAGTTTACACACCGGGGAGCTGTTTTTT CASSLHTGELFF
- TRBD1 TRBJ1-1 TRBV7-6 TGTGCCAGCAGCTTTCATTTAGGGACAGGGTTGAATGAAGCTTTCTTT CASSFHLGTGLNEAFF
- - TRBJ2-7 TRBV7-8 TGTGCCAGCAGCAACCGTGGCGGTGGCTACGAGCAGTACTTC CASSNRGGGYEQYF
- - TRBJ2-5 TRBV5-5 TGTGCCAGCAGCCTCCTGGGACGCCAAGAGACCCAGTACTTC CASSLLGRQETQYF
- - TRBJ2-7 TRBV7-2 TGTGCCAGCAGCTCACGACAGGTCCAGAGCAACGAGCAGTACTTC CASSSRQVQSNEQYF
- TRBD2 TRBJ2-1 TRBV10-3 TGTGCCATCAGTGGGGCTAGCGGGACCTCCTACAATGAGCAGTTCTTC CAISGASGTSYNEQFF
- - TRBJ1-1 TRBV4-1 TGCGCCAGCAGGCGGGACACTGAAGCTTTCTTT CASRRDTEAFF
few - TRBJ1-2 TRBV7-9 TGTGCCAGCAGCTTAATAGTTGGCGGACACTATGGCTACACCTTC CASSLIVGGHYGYTF
- - TRBJ2-2 TRBV2 TGTGCCAGCAGTGAAGTCCTTGGAGGCACCGGGGAGCTGTTTTTT CASSEVLGGTGELFF